The source of this T cell receptor (beta chain) is a study of vaccination effects on CD4 cells after COVID-19. TCRdb keeps only in-frame clones here, not all; method: immunoSEQ multiplex PCR. The table includes about 40,000 clones, approximately 70% detected once. Concerning this clone: The antigen is undetermined.

Culture lasted about ten days before CD4+ T cell isolation. Either the mRNA-1273 or the BNT162b2 vaccine was given to participants as two doses. Losses at the gene ends were 2 bases for V and 4 bases for J; bases not matched to a gene: 3. The CDR3 loop spans 15 amino acids. The germline CDR1 and CDR2 sequences are ENHRY and SYGVKD. The sample was CD4+ T cells from PBMCs cultured without peptide, taken after COVID-19 vaccination. The chain is built from TRBV10-3 and TRBJ2-2; 8 nucleotides align to TRBD2. This clonotype originated in a human donor who received a COVID-19 vaccine. The CDR3 DNA sequence: TGTGCCATCAGTGAGGGACTAGCTTTCACCGGGGAGCTGTTTTTT. The encoded protein is CAISEGLAFTGELFF.